This T cell receptor (beta chain) stems from a study of T cell repertoires in cytomegalovirus infection. Concerning this clonotype: Antigen unknown.

Study-wide points: Based on cumulative public TCR beta family frequency, carriers of CMV plus the relevant HLA were identified.

In TCRdb, the reads were re-called with MiXCR into one record per CDR3 protein. Of 680,000 or so distinct CDR3 sequences listed, less than 40% are singletons. The CDR3 has 15 residues. Losses at the gene ends were 4 bases for V and 7 bases for J; bases not matched to a gene: 8. Sequenced material: PBMCs. The clonotype originates from a human donor in good health (CMV status not recorded). Some clones in this sample may be carry-over from other donors' samples. This chain joins TRBV12-3 or TRBV12-4 and TRBJ1-2, with 11 bases lining up with TRBD1. The chain's CDR3 is CASSSILGQGVGYTF. The CDR3 DNA reads as TGTGCCAGCAGTTCGATATTGGGACAGGGGGTTGGCTACACCTTC.